Sequencing of this TCR beta chain was carried out in a study of yellow fever vaccine responses in identical twins. Whole-study results and caveats: Reportedly, twins showed a vaccine T cell response that looked partly convergent and partly personalized.

About this clonotype: Its antigen is not known.

The CDR3 loop spans 15 amino acids. CDR1 is KGHSH and CDR2 is LQKENI in the germline V gene. Trimming took 3 bases from V and 1 from J; bases not matched to a gene: 2. TCRdb re-derived calls from the RT-PCR reads in MiXCR, one entry per CDR3 protein. The sample holds roughly 1,700 distinct CDR3 sequences; 83% are singletons and the top ten take around 6.5%. The input for sequencing was T cells from blood (PBMCs), unsorted or a sorted subset (not recorded which), taken before or after yellow fever vaccination (not recorded which). The source is a woman younger than 35 who received the yellow fever vaccine. V and J are TRBV18 and TRBJ2-3, with 9 bases aligning to TRBD2. Written as DNA, the CDR3 is TGTGCCAGCTCACCGGAGCGGGGGGGCACAGATACGCAGTATTTT. It codes for CASSPERGGTDTQYF.